This T cell receptor (beta chain) was obtained from a study of blood T cell repertoires in COVID-19. Study information: The study drew acute and convalescent COVID-19 samples from the United States, Italy and Spain.

Original methodology: Cell counts per sample came from amplifying reference gene primers. This table comes from immunoSEQ multiplex PCR, and its TCRdb copy is limited to in-frame clones, with some not included. That table supplies the V and J calls and clone size; D and trimming were determined from the DNA. The table shows about 400,000 clones, with around 92% occurring only once. The sample taken for sequencing was peripheral blood. The clonotype was recovered from a man aged 35-49 years with acute or convalescent COVID-19.

The CDR3: CASSRYVQAGVWDEQFF. The DNA for the CDR3 is TGTGCCAGCAGCCGTTATGTGCAGGCGGGAGTTTGGGATGAGCAGTTCTTC. The chain joins TRBV28 to TRBJ2-1; TRBD2 matches 7 bases. From germline, CDR1 is MDHEN and CDR2 SYDVKM. The V and J ends lost 6 bases and 8 bases, in that order; junction bases with no gene match: 19. This CDR3 has 17 amino acids.